The sequence of this T cell receptor beta chain was determined in a study of T cell repertoires in cytomegalovirus infection. The study, taken as a whole, reports: Cumulated frequencies of public TCR beta families served to identify carriers of CMV plus the relevant HLA.

This clonotype was recorded at least ten times. Its antigen is undetermined. Germline trimming cut 4 bases from V and 4 bases from J; bases unmatched to any gene: 5. The CDR3 extends over 14 amino acids. Germline V gene lookup returns CDR1 SGHTA and CDR2 FQGNSA. A single record per CDR3 protein comes from TCRdb applying MiXCR to the reads. The table lists 200,000 to 300,000 distinct CDR3 sequences, approximately 9% of them singletons. Sample: PBMCs. This sequence joins TRBV7-2 and TRBJ1-2; 8 bases match TRBD1. This receptor was identified in a human donor in good health (CMV status not recorded). Some clones in this sample may be carry-over from other donors' samples. This CDR3 reads CASSSTGEAYGYTF. The CDR3 coding sequence is TGTGCCAGCAGCTCGACAGGGGAGGCCTATGGCTACACCTTC.